The 24 T cell receptor beta chains presented below share a single source sample, sequenced in a study of cytomegalovirus exposure and HLA in healthy donors. The study ran its PCR with 60 Vbeta and 13 Jbeta primers. Assay used: immunoSEQ multiplex PCR; TCRdb lists only in-frame clones, some missing. The repertoire consists of hundreds of thousands of clones, with around four fifths occurring once and the leading ten covering 0.58%. The specimen was PBMCs. The receptor set was obtained from a middle-aged woman in good health and CMV-seronegative.

V gene TRBV19 combines with J gene TRBJ1-1; TRBD1 might be the D (6 bases). CDR1 is LNHDA, CDR2 SQIVND, per germline (reference sequence). This CDR3 has 13 residues. V was shortened by 1 base and J by 8 bases, with 11 bases between the two germline ends. The DNA for the CDR3 is TGTGCCAGTAGTATAGGTGCCGGGACAGAAGCTTTCTTT. As protein: CASSIGAGTEAFF.

This clone was counted a single time. The CDR3 coding sequence is TGTGCCAGCCCTAAAAAGGACAGACCTCCGAACACTGAAGCTTTCTTT. Translation gives CASPKKDRPPNTEAFF. The chain combines TRBV2 with TRBJ1-1; maybe TRBD1 (6 bases). Trimming took 8 bases from V and 1 from J, leaving 20 bases between them. Looked up from germline, CDR1 is SNHLY and CDR2 is FYNNEI. The CDR3 has 16 residues.

This rearrangement joins TRBV5-1 to TRBJ2-7, with a tentative D call TRBD2 (6 bases). The CDR3 contains 16 residues. Germline CDR1 and CDR2: SGHRS and YFSETQ. V lost 1 base and J 2 bases, leaving 16 bases between the germline ends. The DNA for the CDR3 is TGCGCCAGCAGCTTGAGGTCGCCCGGGGGACCCTACGAGCAGTACTTC. It codes for CASSLRSPGGPYEQYF.

This clone was observed a handful of times. This chain links TRBV9 with TRBJ1-1; 8 bases map to TRBD1. The germline CDR1 and CDR2 sequences are SGDLS and YYNGEE. The CDR3 runs to 16 residues. Germline trimming cut 5 bases from V and 4 bases from J; bases unmatched to any gene: 13. Here the CDR3 reads CASRKPSRGRATEAFF. For the CDR3, the DNA is TGTGCCAGCAGAAAACCCTCCAGGGGGCGAGCCACTGAAGCTTTCTTT.

The V call is TRBV19, the J call TRBJ2-6; a possible D gene is TRBD1 (6 bases). Per the germline V gene, CDR1 is LNHDA and CDR2 is SQIVND (reference sequence). The CDR3 extends over 16 amino acids. V was pared by 6 bases and J by 0 bases, with 12 bases between. The CDR3 DNA reads as TGTGCCAGTAGGGAAGGACAGCACTCTGGGGCCAACGTCCTGACTTTC. Protein sequence: CASREGQHSGANVLTF. The entire variable domain, with the rest obtained from reference TRBV19 and TRBJ2-6, is as follows: DGGITQSPKYLFRKEGQNVTLSCEQNLNHDAMYWYRQDPGQGLRLIYYSQIVNDFQKGDIAEGYSVSREKKESFPLTVTSAQKNPTAFYLCASREGQHSGANVLTFGAGSRLTVL.

The rearrangement links TRBV19 to TRBJ1-2, with TRBD1 matching 7 bases. The CDR3 covers 17 residues. Trimming cost V 3 bases and J 2 bases; bases outside gene matches: 12. The germline gives CDR1 LNHDA, CDR2 SQIVND (reference sequence). CDR3 in amino acids: CASSIGAAGQRNYGYTF. CDR3 DNA sequence: TGTGCCAGTAGTATCGGGGCCGCGGGACAGAGGAACTATGGCTACACCTTC.

This chain uses TRBV11-2 with TRBJ2-7; weak D call: TRBD1 (5 bases). Per germline, CDR1 SGHAT and CDR2 FQNNGV. Deletions cut 3 bases from V and 0 bases from J, with 9 bases between. CDR3 length: 14 amino acids. CDR3 nucleotides: TGTGCCAGCAGCTTGCCAGGGAACTCCTACGAGCAGTACTTC. This gives the protein CASSLPGNSYEQYF. The whole variable domain, filled in from reference TRBV11-2 and TRBJ2-7, reads EAGVAQSPRYKIIEKRQSVAFWCNPISGHATLYWYQQILGQGPKLLIQFQNNGVVDDSQLPKDRFSAERLKGVDSTLKIQPAKLEDSAVYLCASSLPGNSYEQYFGPGTRLTVT.

This clone was counted a few times. The rearrangement links TRBV9 to TRBJ2-7; 8 nucleotides align to TRBD1. CDR1 and CDR2 from the germline V gene are SGDLS and YYNGEE. Unmatched junction bases numbered 4, after V lost 3 bases and J lost 2 bases. The CDR3 extends over 14 amino acids. CDR3 protein: CASSGTGGPYEQYF. The CDR3 bases are TGTGCCAGCAGCGGAACAGGGGGACCCTACGAGCAGTACTTC.

A few counts support this clone. This sequence joins TRBV28 and TRBJ2-1, with 8 bases lining up with TRBD2. Germline V gene data show CDR1 as MDHEN and CDR2 as SYDVKM. Losses at the gene ends were 3 bases for V and 7 bases for J; bases not matched to a gene: 5. The CDR3 is 14 amino acids. CDR3 coding DNA: TGTGCCAGCAGTTTCGTGACTAGCGATAATGAGCAGTTCTTC. Its protein is CASSFVTSDNEQFF.

The chain employs TRBV7-2 and TRBJ1-3, with D uncertain. V was clipped by 1 base and J by 0 bases, with 16 bases between them. CDR3 length: 18 amino acids. In germline, CDR1 is SGHTA, CDR2 FQGNSA. The CDR3 here is CASSLVPLGGGSGNTIYF. The CDR3 nucleotides read TGTGCCAGCAGCTTAGTCCCTCTCGGCGGAGGCTCTGGAAACACCATATATTTT.

J is TRBJ2-7 and V is TRBV6-5; 10 positions agree with TRBD1. The CDR3 runs to 15 residues. The V segment lost 5 bases and the J segment 9 bases; nucleotides outside the gene matches: 13. CDR1 is MNHEY and CDR2 is SVGAGI in the germline V gene. This chain's CDR3 is CASSTRTGGNARQYF. The CDR3 DNA follows: TGTGCCAGCAGTACCCGGACAGGGGGTAATGCCAGGCAGTACTTC.

The chain combines TRBV4-1 with TRBJ1-1; TRBD1 matches at 9 bases. The trim removed 1 base at V and 5 bases at J, leaving 14 bases unmatched. Germline assignment: CDR1 MGHRA and CDR2 YSYEKL. The CDR3 covers 18 residues. This CDR3 is CASSQVRGGTGGNTEAFF. CDR3 nucleotides: TGCGCCAGCAGCCAAGTAAGGGGGGGCACAGGGGGCAATACTGAAGCTTTCTTT.

This clone was counted a single time. The V call is TRBV4-1, the J call TRBJ1-3, with 7 bases lining up with TRBD1. In germline, CDR1 is MGHRA, CDR2 YSYEKL. V trimming: 2 bases; J trimming: 9 bases; junction bases outside the gene matches: 4. This CDR3 region has 13 residues. This chain's CDR3 is CASSQRTGRTIYF. CDR3 nucleotides: TGCGCCAGCAGCCAAAGGACAGGACGCACCATATATTTT.

The rearrangement links TRBV19 to TRBJ1-1, with D possibly matching TRBD1 (5 bases). The CDR3 is 14 residues long. V was clipped by 0 bases and J by 0 bases, with 5 bases between them. The germline CDR1 and CDR2 sequences are LNHDA and SQIVND (reference sequence). DNA for the CDR3: TGTGCCAGTAGTATAGACAGGGTGAACACTGAAGCTTTCTTT. Amino acid sequence: CASSIDRVNTEAFF.

The rearrangement uses TRBV29-1 and TRBJ1-1; 9 positions agree with TRBD1. The CDR3 contains 14 residues. Germline V gene data show CDR1 as SQVTM and CDR2 as ANQGSEA. Trimming removed 7 bases from V and 3 bases from J; junction bases left unmatched: 9. CDR3 protein: CSAEGGQGHTEAFF. Written as DNA, the CDR3 is TGCAGCGCCGAGGGGGGACAGGGCCACACTGAAGCTTTCTTT.

The rearrangement links TRBV15 to TRBJ2-1, with D uncertain. The germline V and J ends were trimmed by 7 bases and 4 bases, with 14 bases remaining between them. Germline CDR1 and CDR2: LNHNV and YYDKDF (reference sequence). The length of the CDR3 is 14 residues. DNA of the CDR3: TGTGCCACCACCCTTCGCGGAGTTTACAATGAGCAGTTCTTC. It codes for CATTLRGVYNEQFF.

The rearrangement links TRBV4-2 to TRBJ2-5; 7 nucleotides match TRBD2. Per the germline V gene, CDR1 is LGHNA and CDR2 is YNFKEQ. V shed 0 bases and J 4 bases; nucleotides not matched to a gene: 2. The CDR3 length is 14 residues. This CDR3 reads CASSQEAGRETQYF. In DNA, the CDR3 is TGTGCCAGCAGCCAAGAAGCGGGGCGAGAGACCCAGTACTTC.

The chain couples TRBV5-1 to TRBJ2-3, with TRBD2 matching over 11 bases. V dropped 4 bases and J dropped 2; count of bases not matched to a gene: 9. Germline V CDR1 and CDR2: SGHRS, YFSETQ. The CDR3 loop spans 17 amino acids. CDR3 amino acids: CASSPTTSGAFTDTQYF. CDR3 in DNA: TGCGCCAGCAGCCCGACGACTAGCGGGGCCTTCACAGATACGCAGTATTTT. Combining the CDR3 with reference TRBV5-1 and TRBJ2-3 gives the whole variable domain KAGVTQTPRYLIKTRGQQVTLSCSPISGHRSVSWYQQTPGQGLQFLFEYFSETQRNKGNFPGRFSGRQFSNSRSEMNVSTLELGDSALYLCASSPTTSGAFTDTQYFGPGTRLTVL.

V usage is TRBV29-1 and J usage is TRBJ1-5; the match to TRBD1 covers 7 bases. Germline CDR1 reads SQVTM; CDR2 reads ANQGSEA. The CDR3 covers 13 residues. V lost 2 bases and J lost 6; bases outside the gene matches: 4. For the CDR3, the DNA is TGCAGCGTTGAACCAGGGGGAGGTCAGCCCCAGCATTTT. This sequence encodes CSVEPGGGQPQHF.

This clone is a singleton in its sample. V is TRBV5-6 and J is TRBJ2-5; TRBD2 matches 7 bases. The CDR3 runs 13 residues. Germline assignment: CDR1 SGHDT and CDR2 YYEEEE. The V gene end was trimmed by 4 bases and the J gene end by 5 bases; junction bases not matched to a gene: 5. CDR3 sequence: CASSQTSLETQYF. CDR3 nucleotide sequence: TGTGCCAGCAGCCAGACTAGCTTGGAGACCCAGTACTTC.

V is TRBV19 and J is TRBJ1-1, with no clear D. Germline CDR1 and CDR2: LNHDA and SQIVND (reference sequence). The CDR3 covers 13 residues. With 3 bases removed from V and 1 base from J, the gap between germline ends came to 6 bases. The CDR3 DNA reads TGTGCCAGTAGTATGGGCCCGAACACTGAAGCTTTCTTT. It is translated as CASSMGPNTEAFF.

About this clone itself: This same CDR3 is encoded by further DNA sequences in the sample. V usage is TRBV9 and J usage is TRBJ1-1, with no clear D. This CDR3 spans 13 amino acids. Germline V lookup: CDR1 SGDLS, CDR2 YYNGEE. The V and J ends lost 2 bases and 2 bases respectively, with 7 bases between them. The CDR3 is CASSVGINTEAFF. The CDR3, as DNA: TGTGCCAGCAGCGTTGGCATAAACACTGAAGCTTTCTTT.

This chain connects TRBV6-6 to TRBJ2-6; D is uncertain. Germline CDR1 and CDR2: MNHNY and SVGAGI (reference sequence). CDR3 length: 15 residues. The V end was cut by 2 bases, the J end by 0 bases, with 5 bases between. In nucleotides, the CDR3 is TGTGCCAGCAGTTACGGGCCCTCTGGGGCCAACGTCCTGACTTTC. Translating it yields CASSYGPSGANVLTF.

The chain employs TRBV7-3 and TRBJ2-1; 10 positions match TRBD2. Germline loops: CDR1 SGHTA, CDR2 FQGTGA. V dropped 4 bases and J dropped 8; count of bases not matched to a gene: 8. The CDR3 totals 15 residues. CDR3 DNA sequence: TGTGCCAGCAGCTCTCAGCGGGGGGGCCGCGATGAGCAGTTCTTC. Encoded protein: CASSSQRGGRDEQFF.